Reported below is one T cell receptor beta chain. The data are from a study of blood T cell repertoires in COVID-19. Study at large: The analysed material was cDNA or gDNA that came from T cells, B-cell-depleted T cells, or PBMCs.

The CDR3 length is 14 residues. Unmatched junction bases numbered 1, after V lost 2 bases and J lost 6 bases. The germline CDR1 and CDR2 sequences are KGHSH and LQKENI. Source study methods: Amplified reference gene primers provided the basis for estimating nucleated cell counts. The table came from immunoSEQ multiplex PCR; TCRdb's copy has only in-frame clones and leaves some out. The V and J calls and clone size were taken over from that table, and D and trimming were inferred from the DNA. The sample has hundreds of thousands of clones, 85% seen once. This TCR came from a woman aged 18-29 years with acute or convalescent COVID-19. Sample: peripheral blood. V is TRBV18 and J is TRBJ1-5, with 10 nucleotides matching TRBD1. The CDR3, as DNA: TGTGCCAGCTCACCAGGGACAGGGGCTCAGCCCCAGCATTTT. Translated: CASSPGTGAQPQHF.